Each of the 15 T cell receptor beta chains below was sequenced from the same sample in a study of shared clonotypes between healthy human individuals. Libraries were prepared by immunoSEQ multiplex PCR; TCRdb keeps only in-frame clonotypes and omits some of them. The data show fewer than 850,000 clones, around 91% seen once. The sample was memory CD8+ T cells from PBMCs. The subset denotes: CD45RO+ cells pooled with CCR7-negative TemRA cells. Source of these receptors: a man younger than 35 in good health. Some clones in this sample may be carry-over from other donors' samples.

The rearrangement links TRBV5-6 to TRBJ1-2; D is uncertain. Germline V gene data show CDR1 as SGHDT and CDR2 as YYEEEE. Trimming cost V 0 bases and J 9 bases, with 12 bases left between them. This CDR3 comprises 13 residues. This CDR3 reads CASSLVRGKRYTF. CDR3 in DNA: TGTGCCAGCAGCTTGGTCAGAGGCAAGCGCTACACCTTC.

V gene TRBV11-2 combines with J gene TRBJ2-1; D tentatively fits TRBD1 or TRBD2 (5 bases each). The CDR3 extends over 13 amino acids. Germline CDR1 is SGHAT and CDR2 is FQNNGV. The ends were cut back, 7 bases at V and 9 bases at J, with 16 bases in the middle. CDR3 nucleotides: TGTGCCAGCACCCTCGGCCCCGGGGCTGAGCAGTTCTTC. It codes for CASTLGPGAEQFF.

In this sample, this clone turned up once. The CDR3: CASSLTPGLRAEAFF. Written as DNA, the CDR3 is TGTGCCAGCAGTTTGACACCCGGTTTGAGGGCTGAAGCTTTCTTT. V gene TRBV28 combines with J gene TRBJ1-1; unclear D gene. The CDR3 covers 15 residues. Germline assignment: CDR1 MDHEN and CDR2 SYDVKM. Trimming stripped 3 bases from V and 6 bases from J, with 17 bases between. Full variable domain (rest looked up from reference TRBV28 and TRBJ1-1): DVKVTQSSRYLVKRTGEKVFLECVQDMDHENMFWYRQDPGLGLRLIYFSYDVKMKEKGDIPEGYSVSREKKERFSLILESASTNQTSMYLCASSLTPGLRAEAFFGQGTRLTVV.

The chain uses TRBV27 and TRBJ2-3; perhaps TRBD2 as D (6 bases). The germline CDR1 and CDR2 sequences are MNHEY and SMNVEV (reference sequence). The V and J ends lost 3 bases and 0 bases respectively, with 13 bases between them. This CDR3 is built from 16 residues. In DNA form, the CDR3 reads TGTGCCAGCAGTTTCGTCGCGGGACTTAGCACAGATACGCAGTATTTT. Its protein is CASSFVAGLSTDTQYF.

The CDR3 DNA follows: TGTGCCAGCAGCTTAGTTGGTGGCTGGGGCACAGATACGCAGTATTTT. Protein: CASSLVGGWGTDTQYF. The gene calls are TRBV13 and TRBJ2-3; D ambiguous. Germline loops: CDR1 PRHDT, CDR2 FYEKMQ (reference sequence). The CDR3 consists of 16 residues. Between the trimmed V and J ends, which lost 1 base and 1 base, there was a span of 12 bases.

This clone was seen once. The chain links TRBV7-9 to TRBJ1-2; D is uncertain. The germline V gene has CDR1 SEHNR and CDR2 FQNEAQ (reference sequence). V gave up 1 base and J gave up 7 bases, with 7 bases separating them. There are 12 residues in the CDR3. The CDR3 here is CASSLGLVGYTF. Here the CDR3 DNA reads TGTGCCAGCAGCTTAGGACTGGTTGGCTACACCTTC.

In DNA, the CDR3 is TGCGCCAGCAGCTTGGGGACAGGGCGCTACGAGCAGTACTTC. Protein sequence: CASSLGTGRYEQYF. V usage is TRBV5-1 and J usage is TRBJ2-7; TRBD1 matches at 8 bases. Germline V gives CDR1 SGHRS, CDR2 YFSETQ. With V trimmed by 0 bases and J by 3 bases, 2 bases remained unmatched. The CDR3 covers 14 residues.

The table lists this clone with a count of one. This chain links TRBV28 with TRBJ1-1; D may be TRBD1 (5 bases). Per the germline V gene, CDR1 is MDHEN and CDR2 is SYDVKM. Trimming pared 7 bases from V and 1 base from J, leaving 19 bases between. This CDR3 region has 16 residues. The CDR3 DNA sequence: TGTGCCAGCACCCTGAAGGCCTTCGGGGCGAACACTGAAGCTTTCTTT. It codes for CASTLKAFGANTEAFF. Full variable domain (missing parts from reference TRBV28 and TRBJ1-1): DVKVTQSSRYLVKRTGEKVFLECVQDMDHENMFWYRQDPGLGLRLIYFSYDVKMKEKGDIPEGYSVSREKKERFSLILESASTNQTSMYLCASTLKAFGANTEAFFGQGTRLTVV.

The count of this clone is one. The rearrangement joins TRBV28 to TRBJ2-7; tentatively, D is TRBD1 (6 bases). Germline V gene lookup returns CDR1 MDHEN and CDR2 SYDVKM. The CDR3 has 15 amino acids. V lost 1 base and J 5 bases, leaving 15 bases between the germline ends. CDR3 sequence (DNA): TGTGCCAGCAGTTTATTCAGGGGCCCCCCGGACGAGCAGTACTTC. Residues: CASSLFRGPPDEQYF.

This clone turned up a few times. V usage is TRBV19 and J usage is TRBJ1-1; TRBD1 agrees at 11 bases. This CDR3 comprises 14 residues. The trim removed 6 bases at V and 4 bases at J, leaving 4 bases unmatched. The germline CDR1 and CDR2 sequences are LNHDA and SQIVND (reference sequence). DNA for the CDR3: TGTGCCAGTAGGGGACAGGGGGGGAGCACTGAAGCTTTCTTT. This gives the protein CASRGQGGSTEAFF. Complete variable domain (other parts from reference TRBV19 and TRBJ1-1): DGGITQSPKYLFRKEGQNVTLSCEQNLNHDAMYWYRQDPGQGLRLIYYSQIVNDFQKGDIAEGYSVSREKKESFPLTVTSAQKNPTAFYLCASRGQGGSTEAFFGQGTRLTVV.

This sequence joins TRBV27 and TRBJ2-3, with D possibly matching TRBD2 (5 bases). This CDR3 is built from 14 residues. The V gene lost 1 base and the J gene lost 1 base, with 6 bases spanning the gap. CDR1 is MNHEY, CDR2 SMNVEV, per germline (reference sequence). The CDR3 sequence: CASSLFSGTDTQYF. The CDR3 DNA is TGTGCCAGCAGTTTATTTAGCGGCACAGATACGCAGTATTTT.

The chain carries TRBV28 and TRBJ2-1, with 10 bases lining up with TRBD2. V lost 6 bases and J lost 4; bases outside the gene matches: 6. Germline V gene lookup returns CDR1 MDHEN and CDR2 SYDVKM. There are 15 residues in the CDR3. The CDR3 coding sequence is TGTGCCAGCAGGAGTACTAGCGGGAAGTACAATGAGCAGTTCTTC. This encodes CASRSTSGKYNEQFF.

The CDR3 protein is CASSSIRRSSGANVLTF. In DNA form, the CDR3 reads TGTGCCAGCAGCTCGATCCGACGGAGCTCTGGGGCCAACGTCCTGACTTTC. V is TRBV11-2 and J is TRBJ2-6; no clear D gene. Germline values: CDR1 SGHAT, CDR2 FQNNGV. V was clipped by 4 bases and J by 0 bases, with 13 bases between them. The CDR3 has 17 residues.

The chain joins TRBV28 to TRBJ2-7, with 8 bases lining up with TRBD1. CDR1 and CDR2 (germline): MDHEN, SYDVKM. The CDR3 loop spans 15 amino acids. V shed 6 bases, J shed 3 bases, and the junction held 10 bases outside the gene matches. CDR3 nucleotides: TGTGCCAGCAGCAAAGACAGGGGTATTTTCTACGAGCAGTACTTC. This gives the protein CASSKDRGIFYEQYF.

This clone was counted only a few times. The chain is built from TRBV29-1 and TRBJ1-1; D gene uncertain. The length of the CDR3 is 12 residues. Trimming took off 6 bases at V and 4 bases at J, with 12 bases between the two ends. Germline V gene lookup returns CDR1 SQVTM and CDR2 ANQGSEA. CDR3 nucleotide sequence: TGCAGCGTGAAGGCTGGGTTCACTGAAGCTTTCTTT. Translation: CSVKAGFTEAFF.